This entry concerns a single T cell receptor (beta chain). Its antigen is as yet unknown. This CDR3 spans 15 amino acids. Germline V CDR1 and CDR2: MNHNS, SASEGT. The data are from a study of cytomegalovirus exposure and HLA in healthy donors. Study observations and caveats: Several V segments, TRBV6-2 and TRBV6-3 among them, could not be told apart and were dropped. After further analysis at a later stage, 17,000 or so TCR beta sequences were associated with HLA alleles at 0.05 false discovery rate. Rarity marked most TCR sequences, yet some public TCRs occurred in many donors.

The PCR made use of 60 Vbeta and 13 Jbeta primers. The data were produced by immunoSEQ multiplex PCR, yet TCRdb's version contains in-frame clones alone and is incomplete. The table lists 80,000 to 90,000 clones, more than 60% of them singletons. Sequenced sample: PBMCs. The gene calls are TRBV6-1 and TRBJ2-5; a weak D match, TRBD2 (5 bases). The DNA matches TRBJ2-7 better at its end, which makes the J call doubtful. The TCR originated in a man in his forties in good health and CMV-seronegative. The CDR3 sequence is CASSEALRTDYEQYF. In DNA form, the CDR3 reads TGTGCCAGCAGTGAGGCCCTCAGGACTGACTACGAGCAGTACTTC.